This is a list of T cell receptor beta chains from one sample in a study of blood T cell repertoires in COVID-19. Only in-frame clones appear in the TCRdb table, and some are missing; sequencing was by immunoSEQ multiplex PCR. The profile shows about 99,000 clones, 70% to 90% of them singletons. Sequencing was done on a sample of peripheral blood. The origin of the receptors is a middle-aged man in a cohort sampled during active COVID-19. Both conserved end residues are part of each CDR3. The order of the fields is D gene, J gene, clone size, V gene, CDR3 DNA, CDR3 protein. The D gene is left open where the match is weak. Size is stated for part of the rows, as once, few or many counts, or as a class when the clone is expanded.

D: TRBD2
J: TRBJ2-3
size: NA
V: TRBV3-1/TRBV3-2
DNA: TGTGCCAGCAGCCGGGGCCTAGCGGAACCGGCCAGTAGGGCAGATACGCAGTATTTT
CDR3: CASSRGLAEPASRADTQYF

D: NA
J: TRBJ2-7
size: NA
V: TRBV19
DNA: TGTGCCAGTAGTAGTCTGGACAAACCCTACGAGCAGTACTTC
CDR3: CASSSLDKPYEQYF

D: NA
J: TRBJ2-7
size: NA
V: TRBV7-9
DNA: TGTGCCAGCAGGCCGCCGTCGGGCTACGAGCAGTACTTC
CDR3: CASRPPSGYEQYF

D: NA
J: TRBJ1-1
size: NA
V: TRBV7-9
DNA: TGTGCCAGCAGCTTAGGAGTCAGGGATAACCTCCAGGATGAAGCTTTCTTT
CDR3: CASSLGVRDNLQDEAFF

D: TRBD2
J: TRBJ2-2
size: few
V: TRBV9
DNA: TGTGCCAGCAGCGTAGCTAGCGGGGGGGCCGCGTACACCGGGGAGCTGTTTTTT
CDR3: CASSVASGGAAYTGELFF

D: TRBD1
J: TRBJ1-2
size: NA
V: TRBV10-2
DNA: TGCGCCGGACAGGGGGGAGATGGCTACACCTTC
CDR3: CAGQGGDGYTF

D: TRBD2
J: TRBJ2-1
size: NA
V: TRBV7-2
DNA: TGTGCCAGCAGCACAAGCGGGGGTGTCTCCTACAATGAGCAGTTCTTC
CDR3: CASSTSGGVSYNEQFF

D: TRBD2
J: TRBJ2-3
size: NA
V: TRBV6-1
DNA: TGTGCCAGCAGTGTGACTAGCGGGGGGCTCACAGATACGCAGTATTTT
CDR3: CASSVTSGGLTDTQYF

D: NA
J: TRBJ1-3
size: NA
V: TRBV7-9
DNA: TGTGCCAGCAGCTTAGGCCAAGGGGCCTTGAACACCATATATTTT
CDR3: CASSLGQGALNTIYF

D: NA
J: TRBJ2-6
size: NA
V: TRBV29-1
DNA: TGCAGCACAGGGACAGGGACTAGCTCTGGGGCCAACGTCCTGACTTTC
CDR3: CSTGTGTSSGANVLTF

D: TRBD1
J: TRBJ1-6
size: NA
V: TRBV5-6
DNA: TGTGCCAGCAGCTTGGGACAGGGGTCACCCCTCCACTTT
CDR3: CASSLGQGSPLHF

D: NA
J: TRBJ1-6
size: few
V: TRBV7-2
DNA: TGTGCCAGCAGCTTTAGCGAACAGAATAATTCACCCCTCCACTTT
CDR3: CASSFSEQNNSPLHF

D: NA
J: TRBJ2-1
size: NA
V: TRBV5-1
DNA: TGCGCCAGCAGCTTGGACAACCACAATGAGCAGTTCTTC
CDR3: CASSLDNHNEQFF

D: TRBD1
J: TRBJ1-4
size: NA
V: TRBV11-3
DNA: TGTGCCAGCAGCCTAGGTTCGGGACAGGGGAGAGAAAAACTGTTTTTT
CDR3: CASSLGSGQGREKLFF

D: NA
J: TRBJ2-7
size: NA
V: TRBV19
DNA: TGTGCCAGTAGTTTCCTCCGGGGCGAGCAGTACTTC
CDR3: CASSFLRGEQYF

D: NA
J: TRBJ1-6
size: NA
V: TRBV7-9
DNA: TGTGCCAGCAGCCAGGAGGTAGCGGGGAACTCACCCCTCCACTTT
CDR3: CASSQEVAGNSPLHF

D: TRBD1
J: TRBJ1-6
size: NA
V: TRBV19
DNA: TGTGCCAGTAGTACCCGGACAGGGAGTAATTCACCCCTCCACTTT
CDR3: CASSTRTGSNSPLHF

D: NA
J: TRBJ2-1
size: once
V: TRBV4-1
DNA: TGCGCCAGCAGCCAAGATAGAGACAGCCGGCTACAGAATGAGCAGTTCTTC
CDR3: CASSQDRDSRLQNEQFF

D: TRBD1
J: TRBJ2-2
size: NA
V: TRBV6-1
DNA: TGTGCCAGCAGTGAACCAGGGCAGGGGGCTGTTTCCGGGGAGCTGTTTTTT
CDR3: CASSEPGQGAVSGELFF

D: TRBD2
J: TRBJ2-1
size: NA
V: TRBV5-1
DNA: TGCGCCAGCAGCCAGGGACTAGCGGGGATAGGCGAGCAGTTCTTC
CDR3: CASSQGLAGIGEQFF

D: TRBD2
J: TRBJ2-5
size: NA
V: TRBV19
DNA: TGTGCCAGTAGTAGGACTAGCGGGGGAGCCTTGGGGACCCAGTACTTC
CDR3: CASSRTSGGALGTQYF

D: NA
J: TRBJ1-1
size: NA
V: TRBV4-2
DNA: TGTGCCAGCAGCCAAGATTCAGGGAACACTGAAGCTTTCTTT
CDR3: CASSQDSGNTEAFF

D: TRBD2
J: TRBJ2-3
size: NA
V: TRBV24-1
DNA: TGTGCCACCAGTGATTTGCCGCGGGGGGGCTTAGATACGCAGTATTTT
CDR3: CATSDLPRGGLDTQYF

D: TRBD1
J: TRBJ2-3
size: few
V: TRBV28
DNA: TGTGCCAGCAGGGATGGGGACAGGGGTCATACGCAGTATTTT
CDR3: CASRDGDRGHTQYF

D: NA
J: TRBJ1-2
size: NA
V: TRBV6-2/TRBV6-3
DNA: TGTGCCAGCAGCCCTAACCCTTACAGACAGTCCGACGGCTACACCTTC
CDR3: CASSPNPYRQSDGYTF

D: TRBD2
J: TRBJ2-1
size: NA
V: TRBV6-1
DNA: TGTGCCAGCAGTGAACAGCGGGGGGGTCGAAATGAGCAGTTCTTC
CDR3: CASSEQRGGRNEQFF

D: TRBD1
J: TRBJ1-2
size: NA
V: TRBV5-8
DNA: TGTGCCAGCAGCCCCGGGACAGGACGTGGCTACACCTTC
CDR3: CASSPGTGRGYTF

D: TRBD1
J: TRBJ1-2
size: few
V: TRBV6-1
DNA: TGTGCCAGCAGTGAGGGACAGGGGTATGGCTACACCTTC
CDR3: CASSEGQGYGYTF

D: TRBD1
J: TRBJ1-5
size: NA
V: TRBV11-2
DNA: TGTGCCAGCAGCTCGACAGGGTACAATCAGCCCCAGCATTTT
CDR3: CASSSTGYNQPQHF

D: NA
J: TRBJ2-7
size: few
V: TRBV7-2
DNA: TGTGCCAGCAGCTCGCTATACGAGCAGTACTTC
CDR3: CASSSLYEQYF

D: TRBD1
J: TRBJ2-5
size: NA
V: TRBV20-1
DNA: TGCAGTGCTAGTAGGACAGGGCTGGAGACCCAGTACTTC
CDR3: CSASRTGLETQYF

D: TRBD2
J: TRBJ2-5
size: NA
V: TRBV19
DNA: TGTGCCAGTAGTGTTGACACGGGAGGGGAGACCCAGTACTTC
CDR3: CASSVDTGGETQYF

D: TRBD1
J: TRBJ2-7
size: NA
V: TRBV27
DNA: TGTGCCAGCAGTTTATCGCTCCTCGGGACAGCAACCAACAAGCAGTACTTC
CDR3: CASSLSLLGTATNKQYF

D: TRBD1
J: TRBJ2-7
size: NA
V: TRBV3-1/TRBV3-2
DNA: TGTGCCAGCAGCCAGGGGAATAACAGGGGCGAGCAGTACTTC
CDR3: CASSQGNNRGEQYF

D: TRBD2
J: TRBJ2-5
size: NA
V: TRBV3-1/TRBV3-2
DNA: TGTGCCAGCAGCACTCTTTCCGGGACTAGCGGGGGGGTGGAGACCCAGTACTTC
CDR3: CASSTLSGTSGGVETQYF

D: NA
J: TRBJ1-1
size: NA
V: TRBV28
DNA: TGTGCCAGCAGTTTGCCGGGGGGAGCTTTCTTT
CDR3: CASSLPGGAFF

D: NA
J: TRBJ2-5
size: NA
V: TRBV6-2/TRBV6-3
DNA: TGTGCCAGCAGTTACTCTCACGCCGGGGGCCAAGAGACCCAGTACTTC
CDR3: CASSYSHAGGQETQYF

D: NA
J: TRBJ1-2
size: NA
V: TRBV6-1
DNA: TGTGCCAGCAGTGAAGTAGGTATTCCGGGTGGCTACACCTTC
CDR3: CASSEVGIPGGYTF

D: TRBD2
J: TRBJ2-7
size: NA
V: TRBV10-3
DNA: TGTGCCATCAGTGACCCCGGGACCCCGGGGGGCGAGCAGTACTTC
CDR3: CAISDPGTPGGEQYF

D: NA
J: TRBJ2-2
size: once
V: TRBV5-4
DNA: TGTGCCAGCAGCTTGCTTGGGCGGGGCGGAAACACCGGGGAGCTGTTTTTT
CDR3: CASSLLGRGGNTGELFF

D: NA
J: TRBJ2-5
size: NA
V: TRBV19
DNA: TGTGCCAGTAGTATCCCGGGACACGGACAAGAGACCCAGTACTTC
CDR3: CASSIPGHGQETQYF

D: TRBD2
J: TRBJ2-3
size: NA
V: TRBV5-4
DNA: TGTGCCAGCAGCTTCCCTAGCGGGGGGGCCTCAGATACGCAGTATTTT
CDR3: CASSFPSGGASDTQYF